These 24 T cell receptor beta chains originate from one sample sequenced in a study of blood T cells in healthy people across ages (dated by TCRdb to 2015 to 2017). Receptor amplification or capture employed 5' RACE. TCRdb lists the instrument as Illumina HiSeq 2500. The second PCR ran for about 6 to 12 cycles and used a J-beta primer mix along with a sample-barcoded 5' primer. TCRdb itself trimmed the public reads at Q25 with fastp, ran MiXCR and retained productive beta chains. One record per CDR3 amino acid sequence lists the most common genes and DNA. This sample comprises roughly 730,000 distinct CDR3 sequences, about 61% of them detected only once. The ten largest make up around a quarter of the sample. The specimen sequenced was blood. These receptors came from a man in his forties in good health.

The chain joins TRBV4-3 to TRBJ1-1; D is ambiguous. V lost 0 bases and J 1 base, leaving 21 bases between the germline ends. The germline V gene encodes CDR1 LGHNA and CDR2 YSLEER. The CDR3 loop spans 19 amino acids. The CDR3 nucleotides read TGCGCCAGCAGCCAAGACAACCTAAGATGGGTACAGCGGAACACTGAAGCTTTCTTT. It translates to CASSQDNLRWVQRNTEAFF.

The genes are TRBV27 and TRBJ2-6, with a possible D match to TRBD2 (6 bases). Germline values: CDR1 MNHEY, CDR2 SMNVEV (reference sequence). This CDR3 comprises 16 residues. Deletions cut 3 bases from V and 0 bases from J, with 9 bases between. This CDR3 is CASSFLGGSGANVLTF. The DNA of the CDR3 is TGTGCCAGCAGTTTCCTGGGGGGCTCTGGGGCCAACGTCCTGACTTTC.

This CDR3 is CASRGTGATNYGYTF. The CDR3 nucleotides read TGCGCCAGCAGGGGGACAGGCGCTACTAACTATGGCTACACCTTC. V is TRBV5-1 and J is TRBJ1-2, with 8 bases lining up with TRBD1. V lost 5 bases to trimming and J lost 0 bases; unmatched junction nucleotides: 6. Germline CDR1 and CDR2: SGHRS and YFSETQ. This CDR3 has 15 residues.

The genes are TRBV27 and TRBJ1-6; unclear D gene. Trimming shortened V by 3 bases and J by 8 bases, and 8 bases separated the two germline ends. The CDR3 covers 13 residues. CDR1 and CDR2 (germline): MNHEY, SMNVEV (reference sequence). The CDR3 DNA sequence: TGTGCCAGCAGTTTTTTAAGTGATTCACCCCTCCACTTT. Encoded protein: CASSFLSDSPLHF.

This sequence joins TRBV9 and TRBJ2-1, with unresolved D. Trimming removed 0 bases at V and 9 bases at J, with 7 bases between. This CDR3 has 12 residues. Germline CDR1 reads SGDLS; CDR2 reads YYNGEE. The CDR3 DNA follows: TGTGCCAGCAGCGTAGTAAGCTCTGAGCAGTTCTTC. Protein sequence: CASSVVSSEQFF. The full variable domain, its missing parts supplied by reference TRBV9 and TRBJ2-1, is DSGVTQTPKHLITATGQRVTLRCSPRSGDLSVYWYQQSLDQGLQFLIQYYNGEERAKGNILERFSAQQFPDLHSELNLSSLELGDSALYFCASSVVSSEQFFGPGTRLTVL.

Comment on this clonotype: A read error is possible here, since a much larger clone lies one base away. V is TRBV7-9 and J is TRBJ2-7; D unresolved. V dropped 5 bases and J dropped 3 bases, with 11 bases sitting between them. Germline CDR1 and CDR2: SEHNR and FQNEAQ (reference sequence). The CDR3 has 13 residues. Written as DNA, the CDR3 is TGTGCCAGCAGCGGACCCGGTGGCTACGAGCAGTACTTC. Protein product: CASSGPGGYEQYF.

The rearrangement uses TRBV28 and TRBJ2-5, with D perhaps TRBD1 (6 bases). This CDR3 contains 13 residues. Trimming shortened V by 6 bases and J by 5 bases, and 13 bases separated the two germline ends. Germline lookup yields CDR1 MDHEN and CDR2 SYDVKM. CDR3 region: CASRQAGDETQYF. In DNA, the CDR3 is TGTGCCAGCAGACAAGCAGGGGACGAGACCCAGTACTTC.

V gene TRBV9 combines with J gene TRBJ2-1, with 8 positions matching TRBD2. The CDR3 loop spans 18 amino acids. Per the germline V gene, CDR1 is SGDLS and CDR2 is YYNGEE. Trimming cost V 1 base and J 4 bases; bases outside gene matches: 13. The CDR3: CASSVNREGDLNYNEQFF. CDR3 coding DNA: TGTGCCAGCAGCGTAAATCGGGAGGGGGACTTAAATTACAATGAGCAGTTCTTC.

The rearrangement joins TRBV7-2 to TRBJ2-2; unclear D gene. V was cut by 2 bases and J by 4 bases, with 5 bases left in between. This CDR3 spans 13 amino acids. In germline, CDR1 is SGHTA, CDR2 FQGNSA. CDR3 bases: TGTGCCAGCAGCTTAAGTACCACCGGGGAGCTGTTTTTT. Its translation: CASSLSTTGELFF. Supplemented by reference TRBV7-2 and TRBJ2-2, the full variable domain reads GAGVSQSPSNKVTEKGKDVELRCDPISGHTALYWYRQSLGQGLEFLIYFQGNSAPDKSGLPSDRFSAERTGGSVSTLTIQRTQQEDSAVYLCASSLSTTGELFFGEGSRLTVL.

This chain joins TRBV7-2 and TRBJ2-3, with 14 nucleotides matching TRBD2. Per germline, CDR1 SGHTA and CDR2 FQGNSA. The CDR3 length is 18 residues. The V and J ends lost 4 bases and 6 bases, in that order; junction bases with no gene match: 12. The CDR3 here is CASSSKNGLAGGGDTQYF. CDR3 nucleotides: TGTGCCAGCAGCTCAAAGAACGGACTAGCGGGGGGCGGCGATACGCAGTATTTT. Complete variable domain (other parts from reference TRBV7-2 and TRBJ2-3): GAGVSQSPSNKVTEKGKDVELRCDPISGHTALYWYRQSLGQGLEFLIYFQGNSAPDKSGLPSDRFSAERTGGSVSTLTIQRTQQEDSAVYLCASSSKNGLAGGGDTQYFGPGTRLTVL.

This rearrangement joins TRBV6-6 to TRBJ1-5; D is uncertain. V was shortened by 2 bases and J by 2 bases, with 4 bases between the two germline ends. This CDR3 region has 13 residues. Germline-derived CDR1 and CDR2 are MNHNY and SVGAGI (reference sequence). The CDR3 loop reads CASSYVGNQPQHF. In DNA form, the CDR3 reads TGTGCCAGCAGTTACGTTGGCAATCAGCCCCAGCATTTT.

The V gene is TRBV7-2, the J gene TRBJ1-1, with TRBD1 as a possible D gene (6 bases). V dropped 5 bases and J dropped 6 bases, with 13 bases sitting between them. Germline CDR1 reads SGHTA; CDR2 reads FQGNSA. The CDR3 loop spans 13 amino acids. In nucleotides, the CDR3 is TGTGCCAGCAGCCCTAGCAGGGGAGCTGAAGCTTTCTTT. It yields the protein CASSPSRGAEAFF.

V usage is TRBV7-2 and J usage is TRBJ2-1; D gene ambiguous. V lost 5 bases to trimming and J lost 9 bases, with 11 bases between them. This CDR3 spans 12 amino acids. Germline CDR1 SGHTA, CDR2 FQGNSA. CDR3 residues: CASSRLSSEQFF. The CDR3 DNA reads as TGTGCCAGCAGCCGTCTAAGTAGTGAGCAGTTCTTC.

This chain connects TRBV2 to TRBJ1-5, with a weak D call TRBD1 (6 bases). The CDR3 runs to 16 residues. CDR1 and CDR2 from the germline V gene are SNHLY and FYNNEI. V lost 4 bases to trimming and J lost 0 bases, with 13 bases between them. The CDR3 DNA reads as TGTGCCAGCAGTGGGGTGGGCAGGGGTAGCAATCAGCCCCAGCATTTT. Protein: CASSGVGRGSNQPQHF.

The chain couples TRBV6-1 to TRBJ2-1; 8 bases agree with TRBD2. The CDR3 sequence is 20 residues long. From germline, CDR1 is MNHNS and CDR2 SASEGT. V trimming: 5 bases; J trimming: 10 bases; junction bases outside the gene matches: 28. CDR3: CASSLVPVGLALVKRGEQFF. CDR3 DNA: TGTGCCAGCAGTCTGGTTCCGGTTGGACTAGCCCTCGTGAAGCGGGGAGAGCAGTTCTTC.

This clonotype was seen a handful of times. This sequence joins TRBV2 and TRBJ2-7; D may be TRBD2 (6 bases). With 5 bases removed from V and 3 bases from J, the gap between germline ends came to 14 bases. CDR3 size: 14 residues. Germline assignment: CDR1 SNHLY and CDR2 FYNNEI. The CDR3 DNA reads as TGTGCCAGCAGTCCCAGACTAGTTGTCTACGAGCAGTACTTC. Protein product: CASSPRLVVYEQYF.

The chain couples TRBV5-1 to TRBJ2-1; D is unclear. The CDR3 is made up of 12 amino acids. Looked up from germline, CDR1 is SGHRS and CDR2 is YFSETQ. V was cut by 4 bases and J by 4 bases, with 6 bases left in between. The CDR3 nucleotides are TGCGCCAGCAGCGCCGATTACAATGAGCAGTTCTTC. Translation: CASSADYNEQFF.

This clonotype has just a few counts. V and J are TRBV10-3 and TRBJ1-4; no definite D call. The CDR3 has 14 residues. The V and J ends lost 4 bases and 3 bases respectively, with 9 bases between them. Germline loops: CDR1 ENHRY, CDR2 SYGVKD. CDR3 sequence reads: CAISVGGSNEKLFF. The CDR3 DNA follows: TGTGCCATCAGTGTGGGCGGATCTAATGAAAAACTGTTTTTT.

This chain joins TRBV29-1 and TRBJ1-4, with TRBD1 as a possible D gene (5 bases). The germline V and J ends were trimmed by 0 bases and 6 bases, with 11 bases remaining between them. CDR1 and CDR2 (germline): SQVTM, ANQGSEA. The CDR3 covers 14 residues. Written as DNA, the CDR3 is TGCAGCGTTGAAGATTCCAGGGATTATGAAAAACTGTTTTTT. It translates to CSVEDSRDYEKLFF.

The CDR3 sequence is CAWSPGTTQETQYF. Here the CDR3 DNA reads TGTGCCTGGAGTCCCGGGACAACCCAAGAGACCCAGTACTTC. The chain has TRBV30 and TRBJ2-5; perhaps TRBD1 as D (6 bases). CDR1 and CDR2 from the germline V gene are GTSNPN and SVGIG (reference sequence). Trimming took 2 bases from V and 1 from J, leaving 11 bases between them. CDR3 length equals 14 residues.

V usage is TRBV27 and J usage is TRBJ2-4; possibly TRBD2 for D (5 bases). The CDR3 loop spans 13 amino acids. Per germline, CDR1 MNHEY and CDR2 SMNVEV (reference sequence). Trimming removed 2 bases from V and 3 bases from J, with 5 bases in between. DNA of the CDR3: TGTGCCAGCAGTTTAGACTACAAAAACATTCAGTACTTC. It yields the protein CASSLDYKNIQYF.

This sequence joins TRBV29-1 and TRBJ1-1; D not resolved. Trimming removed 7 bases from V and 3 bases from J, with 18 bases in between. This CDR3 region has 14 residues. The germline gives CDR1 SQVTM, CDR2 ANQGSEA. The CDR3 is CSAHGPQVHTEAFF. In nucleotides, the CDR3 is TGCAGCGCCCACGGCCCCCAGGTTCACACTGAAGCTTTCTTT.

The chain links TRBV29-1 to TRBJ2-3; D is uncertain. CDR1 SQVTM and CDR2 ANQGSEA come from the germline V gene. This CDR3 region has 11 residues. Trimming left V 0 bases short and J 9 bases short, with 7 bases between. CDR3 region: CSVEEEWTQYF. The CDR3 region has the DNA TGCAGCGTTGAAGAGGAATGGACGCAGTATTTT.

This clonotype was detected once. The CDR3 here is CASSGTGTGGRETQYF. The CDR3 DNA follows: TGTGCCAGCAGTGGAACCGGGACAGGGGGCCGAGAGACCCAGTACTTC. The chain uses TRBV12-3 or TRBV12-4 and TRBJ2-5; the match to TRBD1 covers 12 bases. J was trimmed by 4 bases and V by 5 bases; bases with no gene match: 8. The CDR3 loop spans 16 amino acids.